The rows below give T cell receptor beta chains drawn from one sample of a study of blood T cell repertoires in COVID-19. Only in-frame clones appear in the TCRdb table, and some are missing; sequencing was by immunoSEQ multiplex PCR. This sample has 200,000 or so clones, with roughly 76% found just once. Sequenced material: peripheral blood. The receptor set was obtained from a woman older than 75 with COVID-19, enrolled during active disease. CDR3s include the opening cysteine and the closing phenylalanine or tryptophan. A D gene is named only where the DNA matches it firmly. Clone size is given for some rows only: seen once, a few or many times, or a class if the clone is expanded.

d_gene: NA; v_gene: TRBV30; len: 13; abundance: NA; j_gene: TRBJ2-3; CDR3aa: CAWSFGPPGEQYF; CDR3nt: TGTGCCTGGAGTTTCGGTCCGCCGGGAGAGCAGTATTTT
d_gene: NA; v_gene: TRBV4-3; len: 16; abundance: NA; j_gene: TRBJ1-1; CDR3aa: CASSQDHLLVNTEAFF; CDR3nt: TGCGCCAGCAGCCAAGATCATTTGCTAGTGAACACTGAAGCTTTCTTT
d_gene: NA; v_gene: TRBV19; len: 13; abundance: NA; j_gene: TRBJ1-2; CDR3aa: CASSWSVDYGYTF; CDR3nt: TGTGCCAGTAGTTGGAGTGTCGATTATGGCTACACCTTC
d_gene: TRBD1; v_gene: TRBV7-9; len: 14; abundance: NA; j_gene: TRBJ1-2; CDR3aa: CASTSGGAGYGYTF; CDR3nt: TGTGCCAGCACCTCAGGGGGCGCCGGCTATGGCTACACCTTC
d_gene: TRBD1; v_gene: TRBV19; len: 18; abundance: once; j_gene: TRBJ1-1; CDR3aa: CASSTILDTGTGVAEAFF; CDR3nt: TGTGCCAGTAGTACTATTTTAGATACCGGGACAGGGGTGGCTGAAGCTTTCTTT
d_gene: NA; v_gene: TRBV6-5; len: 14; abundance: NA; j_gene: TRBJ2-2; CDR3aa: CASSYQGYTGELFF; CDR3nt: TGTGCCAGCAGTTATCAGGGTTACACCGGGGAGCTGTTTTTT
d_gene: TRBD2; v_gene: TRBV5-1; len: 15; abundance: NA; j_gene: TRBJ2-1; CDR3aa: CASSLTSGSYNEQFF; CDR3nt: TGCGCCAGCAGCTTGACTAGCGGATCCTACAATGAGCAGTTCTTC
d_gene: TRBD2; v_gene: TRBV4-2; len: 16; abundance: NA; j_gene: TRBJ2-1; CDR3aa: CASSQVTGGAGNEQFF; CDR3nt: TGTGCCAGCAGCCAAGTAACCGGGGGGGCAGGGAATGAGCAGTTCTTC
d_gene: TRBD2; v_gene: TRBV11-3; len: 17; abundance: NA; j_gene: TRBJ2-1; CDR3aa: CASSPWTSGGAHNEQFF; CDR3nt: TGTGCCAGCAGCCCTTGGACTAGCGGGGGGGCACACAATGAGCAGTTCTTC
d_gene: TRBD2; v_gene: TRBV27; len: 15; abundance: NA; j_gene: TRBJ2-7; CDR3aa: CASRTIAGGPSEQYF; CDR3nt: TGTGCCAGCAGAACGATAGCGGGGGGGCCTTCCGAGCAGTACTTC
d_gene: NA; v_gene: TRBV6-1; len: 13; abundance: once; j_gene: TRBJ2-7; CDR3aa: CASSEGYSHEQYF; CDR3nt: TGTGCCAGCAGTGAAGGGTACAGCCACGAGCAGTACTTC
d_gene: NA; v_gene: TRBV2; len: 16; abundance: NA; j_gene: TRBJ2-1; CDR3aa: CASSEVAGQGYNEQFF; CDR3nt: TGTGCCAGCAGTGAAGTAGCGGGACAGGGCTACAATGAGCAGTTCTTC
d_gene: TRBD2; v_gene: TRBV24-1; len: 16; abundance: NA; j_gene: TRBJ2-3; CDR3aa: CATSDGLAGGLDTQYF; CDR3nt: TGTGCCACCAGTGATGGACTAGCGGGAGGGTTAGATACGCAGTATTTT
d_gene: TRBD2; v_gene: TRBV9; len: 14; abundance: few; j_gene: TRBJ2-3; CDR3aa: CASSGSGGVDTQYF; CDR3nt: TGTGCCAGCAGCGGTAGCGGGGGAGTAGATACGCAGTATTTT
d_gene: TRBD1; v_gene: TRBV28; len: 16; abundance: NA; j_gene: TRBJ1-2; CDR3aa: CASSGTGRIYNYGYTF; CDR3nt: TGTGCCAGCAGTGGGACAGGGCGAATTTACAACTATGGCTACACCTTC
d_gene: NA; v_gene: TRBV6-1; len: 14; abundance: NA; j_gene: TRBJ1-1; CDR3aa: CASSDFAGGTEAFF; CDR3nt: TGTGCCAGCAGTGATTTTGCGGGCGGAACTGAAGCTTTCTTT
d_gene: NA; v_gene: TRBV14; len: 16; abundance: NA; j_gene: TRBJ1-1; CDR3aa: CASSQLTGWGNTEAFF; CDR3nt: TGTGCCAGCAGCCAACTGACAGGATGGGGAAACACTGAAGCTTTCTTT
d_gene: NA; v_gene: TRBV28; len: 13; abundance: NA; j_gene: TRBJ2-1; CDR3aa: CASSLQGYNEQFF; CDR3nt: TGTGCCAGCAGTTTACAGGGGTACAATGAGCAGTTCTTC
d_gene: TRBD1; v_gene: TRBV24-1; len: 19; abundance: NA; j_gene: TRBJ2-2; CDR3aa: CATSGKPGQLSANTGELFF; CDR3nt: TGTGCCACCAGTGGGAAACCGGGACAGCTTTCGGCGAACACCGGGGAGCTGTTTTTT
d_gene: NA; v_gene: TRBV2; len: 13; abundance: NA; j_gene: TRBJ1-1; CDR3aa: CASSSRQATEAFF; CDR3nt: TGTGCCAGCAGTTCCCGACAGGCCACTGAAGCTTTCTTT
d_gene: TRBD2; v_gene: TRBV5-7; len: 15; abundance: NA; j_gene: TRBJ2-1; CDR3aa: CASSLSVAGINEQFF; CDR3nt: TGTGCCAGCAGCTTGAGTGTAGCGGGGATTAATGAGCAGTTCTTC
d_gene: NA; v_gene: TRBV4-2; len: 18; abundance: NA; j_gene: TRBJ1-3; CDR3aa: CASSQERQEVLSGNTIYF; CDR3nt: TGTGCCAGCAGCCAAGAAAGACAGGAAGTACTCTCTGGAAACACCATATATTTT
d_gene: NA; v_gene: TRBV5-1; len: 13; abundance: NA; j_gene: TRBJ1-6; CDR3aa: CASSLQGDSPLHF; CDR3nt: TGCGCCAGCAGCCTTCAGGGTGATTCACCCCTCCACTTT
d_gene: NA; v_gene: TRBV4-3; len: 14; abundance: NA; j_gene: TRBJ2-4; CDR3aa: CASSQDLGKNIQYF; CDR3nt: TGCGCCAGCAGCCAAGATCTAGGTAAAAACATTCAGTACTTC
d_gene: NA; v_gene: TRBV7-9; len: 15; abundance: NA; j_gene: TRBJ2-5; CDR3aa: CASSLGGLYQETQYF; CDR3nt: TGTGCCAGCAGCTTAGGGGGGCTGTACCAAGAGACCCAGTACTTC
d_gene: TRBD2; v_gene: TRBV27; len: 12; abundance: NA; j_gene: TRBJ2-7; CDR3aa: CASSLTSGPQYF; CDR3nt: TGTGCCAGCAGCCTGACTAGCGGACCTCAGTACTTC
d_gene: NA; v_gene: TRBV12-3/TRBV12-4; len: 13; abundance: NA; j_gene: TRBJ1-4; CDR3aa: CASRLSRGEKLFF; CDR3nt: TGTGCCAGCAGACTTTCTAGGGGTGAAAAACTGTTTTTT
d_gene: TRBD1; v_gene: TRBV5-4; len: 14; abundance: NA; j_gene: TRBJ1-5; CDR3aa: CASSAGTGDQPQHF; CDR3nt: TGTGCCAGCAGCGCCGGGACAGGGGACCAGCCCCAGCATTTT
d_gene: NA; v_gene: TRBV18; len: 14; abundance: NA; j_gene: TRBJ2-5; CDR3aa: CASSLGSSQETQYF; CDR3nt: TGTGCCAGCTCGCTCGGGAGTTCCCAAGAGACCCAGTACTTC
d_gene: NA; v_gene: TRBV5-6; len: 14; abundance: NA; j_gene: TRBJ1-1; CDR3aa: CASSLLGPNTEAFF; CDR3nt: TGTGCCAGCAGCTTGTTGGGGCCGAACACTGAAGCTTTCTTT
d_gene: TRBD1; v_gene: TRBV29-1; len: 12; abundance: few; j_gene: TRBJ1-1; CDR3aa: CSVGGQGIGAFF; CDR3nt: TGCAGCGTCGGGGGACAGGGGATCGGAGCTTTCTTT